The rows below give T cell receptor beta chains drawn from one sample of a study of PD-1 blockade in classical Hodgkin lymphoma. Some clones are missing from TCRdb's copy, which holds only in-frame ones; the method was immunoSEQ multiplex PCR. Of almost 20,000 clones in the sample, approximately 76% were seen once. The sample here was peripheral blood mononuclear cells (PBMCs), taken before the fourth cycle of nivolumab. The receptors originated from a human donor with classical Hodgkin lymphoma. The CDR3 runs from the conserved cysteine through the conserved F or W. The D gene is left open where the match is weak. Clone sizes are given selectively: once, few, many, or a class where the clone is expanded.

V,J,D,size,DNA,CDR3
TRBV5-1,TRBJ2-7,.,once,TGCGCCAGCAGCTTGTGGGTGAGACAGTCGAAAATTGGCTACGAGCAGTACTTC,CASSLWVRQSKIGYEQYF
TRBV5-1,TRBJ2-1,TRBD1,.,TGCGCCAGCAGCTTGCGCCAGGCCCGGGACAGAGAATACAATGAGCAGTTCTTC,CASSLRQARDREYNEQFF
TRBV2,TRBJ1-4,.,.,TGTGCCAGCAGTGACGATGAAAAACTGTTTTTT,CASSDDEKLFF
TRBV19,TRBJ2-5,.,.,TGTGCCAGTAGTATCGGACGACGGGTTCAAGAGACCCAGTACTTC,CASSIGRRVQETQYF
TRBV4-1,TRBJ2-4,TRBD1,.,TGCGCCAGCAGCCAAGCCGGGACAGGGCATTTCAACATTCAGTACTTC,CASSQAGTGHFNIQYF
TRBV4-1,TRBJ1-1,.,.,TGCGCCAGCAGCCCCGGAGTGAGGACTGAAGCTTTCTTT,CASSPGVRTEAFF
TRBV30,TRBJ2-7,TRBD2,.,TGTGCCTTCTTGGCGGGAGGAGGTGAGCAGTACTTC,CAFLAGGGEQYF
TRBV19,TRBJ2-4,TRBD1,.,TGTGCCAGTAGGGGGACAGGGGCGTCGCGGAGGGACATTCAGTACTTC,CASRGTGASRRDIQYF
TRBV30,TRBJ2-2,.,.,TGTGCCTGGAGTCCACAGGGAATCGGGGAGCTGTTTTTT,CAWSPQGIGELFF
TRBV5-8,TRBJ2-7,TRBD1,.,TGTGCCAGCAGCTTCAGAGGACAGGGCGTCCACGAGCAGTACTTC,CASSFRGQGVHEQYF
TRBV6-6,TRBJ1-5,.,.,TGTGCCAGCATCTTGAAGGACGGTCCCAATCAGCCCCAGCATTTT,CASILKDGPNQPQHF
TRBV30,TRBJ2-1,.,.,TGTGCCTGGCTGGCAGGCCAGGGCGCTGAGCAGTTCTTC,CAWLAGQGAEQFF
TRBV2,TRBJ1-2,.,.,TGTGCCAGCAGTGAAGATTGGGGGGTACCCTATGGCTACACCTTC,CASSEDWGVPYGYTF
TRBV7-2,TRBJ1-1,.,.,TGTGCCAGCAGCCCAACCGGGACACCAGAAGCTTTCTTT,CASSPTGTPEAFF
TRBV2,TRBJ2-7,.,.,TGTGCCAGCAGAGAACCGGGGATCTCCTACGAGCAGTACTTC,CASREPGISYEQYF
TRBV9,TRBJ1-1,TRBD1,.,TGTGCCAGCAGCGTTGGGGGACAGGGGGGCGCGGGCACTGAAGCTTTCTTT,CASSVGGQGGAGTEAFF
TRBV5-1,TRBJ1-3,.,.,TGCGCCAGCAGCTTGGATAGCTCTGGAAACACCATATATTTT,CASSLDSSGNTIYF
TRBV6-5,TRBJ2-5,TRBD2,.,TGTGCCAGCAGTTACACCGCGGGGGGTGGAGAGACCCAGTACTTC,CASSYTAGGGETQYF
TRBV4-1,TRBJ1-4,.,once,TGCGCCAGCAGCCAAGCTGGGGGGTCCTTCGAAAAACTGTTTTTT,CASSQAGGSFEKLFF
TRBV11-1,TRBJ1-4,.,.,TGTGCCAGCAGCTTAAGGAGCCCAGGAGGTGAAAAACTGTTTTTT,CASSLRSPGGEKLFF
TRBV7-9,TRBJ2-1,TRBD2,.,TGTGCCAGCAGCTCAGGACTAGTCGATGAGCAGTTCTTC,CASSSGLVDEQFF
TRBV19,TRBJ1-2,.,few,TGTGCCACCCGAACTTCTGGCTACACCTTC,CATRTSGYTF
TRBV4-3,TRBJ2-1,.,.,TGCGCCAGCAGCCAGGACAATGAGCAGTTCTTC,CASSQDNEQFF
TRBV7-3,TRBJ2-1,TRBD2,.,TGTGCCAGCAGCTTAATGGCGGGAGGGACACATGAGCAGTTCTTC,CASSLMAGGTHEQFF
TRBV19,TRBJ2-1,.,.,TGTGCCAGTACAGGCGGCGTAGATGAGCAGTTCTTC,CASTGGVDEQFF
TRBV4-1,TRBJ2-3,TRBD2,.,TGCGCCAGCAGCCTAGCGGGGGGTGGCTCAGATACGCAGTATTTT,CASSLAGGGSDTQYF
TRBV5-6,TRBJ2-2,.,.,TGTGCCAGCAGCCAGCTCGGAAGATCGAACACCGGGGAGCTGTTTTTT,CASSQLGRSNTGELFF
TRBV7-2,TRBJ2-1,.,.,TGTGCCAGCAGCCGCAGACTAGAAGGACGGAATGAGCAGTTCTTC,CASSRRLEGRNEQFF
TRBV6-1,TRBJ2-7,.,.,TGTGCCAGCAGTTCCCGGTCGGGCGACGAGCAGTACTTC,CASSSRSGDEQYF
TRBV28,TRBJ1-1,.,.,TGTGCCAGCAGTTTATTAAATGGGCAGAACACTGAAGCTTTCTTT,CASSLLNGQNTEAFF
TRBV19,TRBJ1-4,.,few,TGTGCCAGTAGTAACGACGGTGCAACTAATGAAAAACTGTTTTTT,CASSNDGATNEKLFF
TRBV7-3,TRBJ2-2,TRBD1,.,TGTGCCAGCAGCGCAAACAGGGGGCGCGGTACCGGGGAGCTGTTTTTT,CASSANRGRGTGELFF
TRBV7-9,TRBJ1-1,TRBD1,.,TGTGCCAGCAGCACTCACCGGGACAGGGGTTACGAAGCTTTCTTT,CASSTHRDRGYEAFF
TRBV7-7,TRBJ2-3,.,.,TGTGCCAGCAGCTTGGGGGCCACAGATACGCAGTATTTT,CASSLGATDTQYF
TRBV11-2,TRBJ2-3,.,.,TGTGCCAGCAGCTTAGTCCTGGAGGGCACAGATACGCAGTATTTT,CASSLVLEGTDTQYF
TRBV11-2,TRBJ1-2,.,.,TGTGCCAGCAGCTTAGTCCCGAAGGGCTCTGGCTACACCTTC,CASSLVPKGSGYTF
TRBV9,TRBJ2-2,TRBD2,.,TGTGCCAGCAGCTCGGGACTAGCCATCGGGGAGCTGTTTTTT,CASSSGLAIGELFF
TRBV4-3,TRBJ1-3,.,.,TGCGCCAGCAGCCAAGATAGGGCAGGGGGAAACACCATATATTTT,CASSQDRAGGNTIYF
TRBV10-3,TRBJ2-7,.,.,TGTGCCATCAGTGACGAGGGGTCAAACTACGAGCAGTACTTC,CAISDEGSNYEQYF
TRBV6-6,TRBJ2-7,TRBD2,few,TGTGCCAGCAGTTACTCGCGGGAGAGGTACGAGCAGTACTTC,CASSYSRERYEQYF
TRBV18,TRBJ2-5,.,.,TGTGCCAGCTCACCGATTAACCGGGAAGCCCAAGGGACCCAGTACTTC,CASSPINREAQGTQYF
TRBV6-1,TRBJ1-1,.,.,TGTGCCAGCAGTGAATTCGGCAGAACGGGAACTGAAGCTTTCTTT,CASSEFGRTGTEAFF
TRBV29-1,TRBJ2-7,TRBD1,.,TGCAGCGTTGAAGGGGACAGGGGCTCCTACGAGCAGTACTTC,CSVEGDRGSYEQYF
TRBV27,TRBJ2-1,TRBD2,.,TGTGCCAGCAGTCTGATTCGACTAGCCGAAAGCTCCTACAATGAGCAGTTCTTC,CASSLIRLAESSYNEQFF
TRBV10-3,TRBJ1-2,TRBD1,.,TGTGCCATCAGAGATTCCGGGACAGGGGTTGGCTACACCTTC,CAIRDSGTGVGYTF
TRBV9,TRBJ2-3,TRBD2,.,TGTGCCAGCAGCCCAAGCGGGAGTCCAGATACGCAGTATTTT,CASSPSGSPDTQYF
TRBV9,TRBJ2-7,TRBD2,.,TGTGCCAGCAGCTTCGGACTAGCGGACTACGAGCAGTACTTC,CASSFGLADYEQYF
TRBV25-1,TRBJ1-6,.,.,TGTGCCAGCAGTCTCATCGAGGTGACTTCACCCCTCCACTTT,CASSLIEVTSPLHF
TRBV6-1,TRBJ1-2,.,few,TGTGCCAGCAGTGAAAGGGTATCCAGCTTCAGTCGCTACACCTTC,CASSERVSSFSRYTF
TRBV7-9,TRBJ2-3,TRBD2,once,TGTGCCAGCAGCTCCCCGTGGAGCGGGAGGTCGGGTAGCACAGATACGCAGTATTTT,CASSSPWSGRSGSTDTQYF
TRBV9,TRBJ1-1,.,.,TGTGCCAGCAGCGAGACCGGGACACGGCGAGAGGCTGAAGCTTTCTTT,CASSETGTRREAEAFF
TRBV6-1,TRBJ1-2,.,.,TGTGCCAGCAGTGAATGGTCGCCAGCGGAGGGCTACACCTTC,CASSEWSPAEGYTF
TRBV5-1,TRBJ2-3,.,.,TGCGCCAGCAGCTTGGGAGCTAGCGCAGATACGCAGTATTTT,CASSLGASADTQYF
TRBV5-4,TRBJ2-1,TRBD1,.,TGTGCCAGCAGCTCCCTTTATGGACAGGGATATAATGAGCAGTTCTTC,CASSSLYGQGYNEQFF
TRBV19,TRBJ1-5,.,few,TGTGCCAGTAGTATGTGGGGGGTGGGCAATCAGCCCCAGCATTTT,CASSMWGVGNQPQHF